The 2 T cell receptor beta chains listed next were all sequenced from one sample in a study of shared clonotypes between healthy human individuals. Clones were sequenced by immunoSEQ multiplex PCR, and TCRdb holds only the in-frame ones, with some missing. The table lists about 460,000 clones, more than 70% of them singletons. Input material: PBMCs. These receptors were collected from a middle-aged woman in good health. Some clones in this sample may be carry-over from other donors' samples.

Turning to this clone: This likely reflects a read error, since a far larger clone is one base away. V is TRBV28 and J is TRBJ2-7; D ambiguous. Germline V gene data show CDR1 as MDHEN and CDR2 as SYDVKM. This CDR3 region has 18 residues. In nucleotides, the CDR3 is TGTGCCAGCAGTTTTATATTCCCCGGGCGGCCCCGCTCCTACGATCAGTACTTC. This codes for CASSFIFPGRPRSYDQYF.

This chain connects TRBV9 to TRBJ1-4; D is undetermined. The CDR3 loop spans 13 amino acids. Trimming took 4 bases from V and 4 from J, leaving 8 bases between them. The germline V gene encodes CDR1 SGDLS and CDR2 YYNGEE. This chain's CDR3 is CASSKWDNEKLFF. In nucleotides, the CDR3 is TGTGCCAGCAGCAAGTGGGATAATGAAAAACTGTTTTTT.